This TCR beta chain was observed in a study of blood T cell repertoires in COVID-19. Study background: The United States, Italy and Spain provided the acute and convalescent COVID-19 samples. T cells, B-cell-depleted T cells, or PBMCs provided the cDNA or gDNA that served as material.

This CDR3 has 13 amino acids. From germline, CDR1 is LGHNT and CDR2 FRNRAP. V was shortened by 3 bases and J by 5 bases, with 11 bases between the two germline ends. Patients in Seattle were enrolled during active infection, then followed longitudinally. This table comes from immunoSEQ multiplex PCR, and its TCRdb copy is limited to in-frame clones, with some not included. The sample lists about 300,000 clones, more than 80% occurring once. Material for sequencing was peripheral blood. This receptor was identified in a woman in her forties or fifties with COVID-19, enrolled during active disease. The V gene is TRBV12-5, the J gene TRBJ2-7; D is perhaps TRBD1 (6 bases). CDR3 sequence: CASGFSNRDEQYF. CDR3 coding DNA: TGTGCTAGTGGTTTCTCCAACAGGGACGAGCAGTACTTC.